This T cell receptor (beta chain) was observed in a study of long-term antiretroviral therapy in people with HIV. At the survey level, the v3.0 immunoSEQ assay was run. The repertoire was sequenced with immunoSEQ multiplex PCR; TCRdb's copy has only in-frame clones and lacks some. The sample shows roughly 20,000 clones, about 85% of them seen only once. This CDR3 has 15 residues. With 2 bases removed from V and 5 bases from J, the gap between germline ends came to 13 bases. CDR1 and CDR2 from the germline V gene are SGDLS and YYNGEE. Study results and limitations: Repertoire dominance by clones expanded before ART was seen at all time points. Versus controls, repertoires in people with HIV had narrower CDR3 length ranges. Despite increasing after ART, diversity remained lower than that of transplant donor controls.

In regard to this clone: The target antigen is unknown.

Sequenced here: unsorted PBMCs, sampled approximately 4 years after starting antiretroviral therapy. This TCR was sampled from a man aged 18 to 35 with HIV. The rearrangement uses TRBV9 and TRBJ1-4, with D unclear. CDR3 DNA sequence: TGTGCCAGCAGCGTTTCAAGGGCACCGAATGAAAAACTGTTTTTT. Translated: CASSVSRAPNEKLFF.